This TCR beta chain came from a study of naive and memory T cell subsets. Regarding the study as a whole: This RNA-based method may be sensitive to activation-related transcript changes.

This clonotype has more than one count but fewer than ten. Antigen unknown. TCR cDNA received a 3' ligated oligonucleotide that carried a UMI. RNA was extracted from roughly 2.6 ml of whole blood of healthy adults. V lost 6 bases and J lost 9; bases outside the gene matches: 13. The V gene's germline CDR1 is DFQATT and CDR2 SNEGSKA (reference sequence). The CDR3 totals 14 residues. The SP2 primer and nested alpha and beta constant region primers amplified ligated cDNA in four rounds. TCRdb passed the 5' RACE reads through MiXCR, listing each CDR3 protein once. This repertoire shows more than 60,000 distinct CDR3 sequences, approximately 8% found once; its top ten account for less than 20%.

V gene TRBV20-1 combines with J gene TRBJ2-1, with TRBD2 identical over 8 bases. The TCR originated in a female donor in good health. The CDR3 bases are TGCAGTGCCGTCGTTCCTGGGACTAGTAGTGAGCAGTTCTTC. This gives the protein CSAVVPGTSSEQFF.